These 25 T cell receptor beta chains were sequenced from one sample in a study of long-term antiretroviral therapy in people with HIV. With survey level as its setting, the immunoSEQ assay was v3.0. Data came from immunoSEQ multiplex PCR; TCRdb stores just in-frame clones and leaves some out. The sample has approximately 47,000 clones, 84% seen once. Sample: unsorted PBMCs, taken 0.8 years after starting antiretroviral therapy. Receptors originate from a young woman with HIV.

A single count supports this clone. The gene calls are TRBV7-2 and TRBJ1-2; TRBD1 aligns across 7 bases. Germline loops: CDR1 SGHTA, CDR2 FQGNSA. The CDR3 contains 14 residues. The junction had 4 bases not matched to a gene; V was cut back by 3 bases and J by 3 bases. The CDR3 bases are TGTGCCAGCAGCTTTGACAGGGCCCACTATGGCTACACCTTC. Its protein is CASSFDRAHYGYTF.

The chain has TRBV7-9 and TRBJ1-4; D might be TRBD1 (6 bases). This CDR3 spans 16 amino acids. Per the germline V gene, CDR1 is SEHNR and CDR2 is FQNEAQ (reference sequence). The ends were cut back, 4 bases at V and 0 bases at J, with 12 bases in the middle. Written as DNA, the CDR3 is TGTGCCAGCAGCTCGGACAGCTATGCAACTAATGAAAAACTGTTTTTT. Protein product: CASSSDSYATNEKLFF.

The rearrangement uses TRBV7-3 and TRBJ1-1; unclear D gene. The CDR3 extends over 16 amino acids. Trimming removed 1 base from V and 0 bases from J, with 12 bases in between. Germline CDR1 is SGHTA and CDR2 is FQGTGA. The chain's CDR3 is CASSLRPNTMNTEAFF. In nucleotides, the CDR3 is TGTGCCAGCAGCTTAAGGCCGAATACCATGAACACTGAAGCTTTCTTT.

The V call is TRBV4-2, the J call TRBJ2-7, with D perhaps TRBD1 (6 bases). The CDR3 has 13 residues. V lost 4 bases and J 6 bases, leaving 13 bases between the germline ends. Germline V gene sequence: CDR1 LGHNA, CDR2 YNFKEQ. The CDR3 loop is CASSRPGAGEQYF. CDR3 coding DNA: TGTGCCAGCAGCCGCCCAGGGGCCGGCGAGCAGTACTTC.

The chain recombines TRBV7-2 with TRBJ2-3, with D unclear. Germline CDR1 and CDR2: SGHTA and FQGNSA. The CDR3 totals 10 residues. V lost 4 bases and J lost 7, with 3 bases in between. This CDR3 reads CASSSNTQYF. DNA of the CDR3: TGTGCCAGCAGCTCGAATACGCAGTATTTT.

V and J are TRBV6-6 and TRBJ2-7; 10 bases line up with TRBD2. The V gene end was trimmed by 4 bases and the J gene end by 0 bases; junction bases not matched to a gene: 6. This CDR3 spans 16 amino acids. Looked up from germline, CDR1 is MNHNY and CDR2 is SVGAGI (reference sequence). In nucleotides, the CDR3 is TGTGCCAGCAGTTCCCTAGCGGGGGTGAGCTCCTACGAGCAGTACTTC. Translating it yields CASSSLAGVSSYEQYF.

The chain employs TRBV5-6 and TRBJ2-7; D not certain. The germline V gene has CDR1 SGHDT and CDR2 YYEEEE. V shed 2 bases and J shed 5 bases, with 11 bases lying between them. This CDR3 comprises 13 residues. The CDR3 sequence is CASSFQVVDEQYF. As DNA, the CDR3 is TGTGCCAGCAGCTTTCAAGTCGTGGACGAGCAGTACTTC.

This clone was detected only a few times. The genes are TRBV7-9 and TRBJ2-1; 9 bases match TRBD1. The CDR3 runs to 18 residues. V lost 1 base and J lost 1; bases outside the gene matches: 8. Germline CDR1 reads SEHNR; CDR2 reads FQNEAQ (reference sequence). The DNA of the CDR3 is TGTGCCAGCAGCTTAGTACCCGGACAGGGGAGGTCCTACAATGAGCAGTTCTTC. Translated: CASSLVPGQGRSYNEQFF.

J is TRBJ2-4 and V is TRBV11-2; D gene ambiguous. The CDR3 consists of 17 residues. Germline V gene data show CDR1 as SGHAT and CDR2 as FQNNGV. Trimming stripped 0 bases from V and 0 bases from J, with 12 bases between. The CDR3 coding sequence is TGTGCCAGCAGCTTAGATACAATCACTGCAGCCAAAAACATTCAGTACTTC. Amino acid sequence: CASSLDTITAAKNIQYF.

There are a few counts of this clone. The V and J genes are TRBV7-2 and TRBJ2-7; 9 bases map to TRBD1. Per germline, CDR1 SGHTA and CDR2 FQGNSA. Trimming cost V 2 bases and J 2 bases; bases outside gene matches: 1. The CDR3 length is 14 residues. CDR3 coding DNA: TGTGCCAGCAGCTTAACAGGGGGCACCTACGAGCAGTACTTC. Translated: CASSLTGGTYEQYF.

The gene calls are TRBV19 and TRBJ2-5; TRBD1 agrees at 8 bases. Germline lookup yields CDR1 LNHDA and CDR2 SQIVND (reference sequence). V dropped 6 bases and J dropped 3; count of bases not matched to a gene: 9. The CDR3 runs 15 residues. CDR3 bases: TGTGCCAGTAGGAGGCAGGGGGCCAGGGAAGAGACCCAGTACTTC. Translating gives CASRRQGAREETQYF.

This rearrangement joins TRBV7-2 to TRBJ1-1; D unresolved. V was shortened by 1 base and J by 5 bases, with 5 bases between the two germline ends. In germline, CDR1 is SGHTA, CDR2 FQGNSA. The CDR3 covers 12 residues. CDR3 sequence: CASSLVKTEAFF. CDR3 nucleotides: TGTGCCAGCAGCTTAGTTAAGACTGAAGCTTTCTTT.

This chain connects TRBV10-1 to TRBJ1-1; TRBD1 matches 7 bases. Germline V gene sequence: CDR1 WNHNN, CDR2 SYGVQD (reference sequence). J gave up 1 base and V 4 bases, and 3 bases lay outside the gene matches. The CDR3 loop spans 14 amino acids. The CDR3 region is CASSAAGGNTEAFF. DNA for the CDR3: TGCGCCAGCAGTGCGGCAGGGGGGAACACTGAAGCTTTCTTT.

The table lists this clone with a few counts. The chain joins TRBV2 to TRBJ2-3, with D possibly being TRBD2 (6 bases). With 3 bases removed from V and 1 base from J, the gap between germline ends came to 8 bases. CDR1 and CDR2 (germline): SNHLY, FYNNEI. The CDR3 is 14 residues long. CDR3 residues: CASSEGTGTDTQYF. As DNA, the CDR3 is TGTGCCAGCAGTGAGGGGACTGGCACAGATACGCAGTATTTT.

V usage is TRBV6-1 and J usage is TRBJ2-3; tentatively, D is TRBD1 (6 bases). The CDR3 runs 14 residues. CDR1 MNHNS and CDR2 SASEGT come from the germline V gene. V gave up 6 bases and J gave up 0 bases, with 10 bases separating them. This chain's CDR3 is CASRQGPSTDTQYF. The CDR3, as DNA: TGTGCCAGCAGACAGGGCCCAAGCACAGATACGCAGTATTTT.

The rearrangement links TRBV7-9 to TRBJ2-2; 14 nucleotides line up with TRBD2. The V gene end was trimmed by 5 bases and the J gene end by 3 bases; junction bases not matched to a gene: 8. Germline CDR1 and CDR2: SEHNR and FQNEAQ (reference sequence). The length of the CDR3 is 18 residues. Written as DNA, the CDR3 is TGTGCCAGCAGCGAAGGGACTAGCGGGAGTATTTACACCGGGGAGCTGTTTTTT. Amino acid sequence: CASSEGTSGSIYTGELFF.

The chain links TRBV16 to TRBJ2-3; possibly TRBD2 for D (6 bases). Germline loops: CDR1 KGHSY, CDR2 FQNENV. Trimming cost V 0 bases and J 8 bases, with 15 bases left between them. There are 15 residues in the CDR3. This chain's CDR3 is CASSQSSRREGTQYF. The CDR3 nucleotides are TGTGCCAGCAGCCAATCTTCGAGGCGGGAAGGTACGCAGTATTTT.

The gene calls are TRBV10-2 and TRBJ2-1; D is perhaps TRBD2 (5 bases). V lost 0 bases and J 4 bases, leaving 7 bases between the germline ends. The germline CDR1 and CDR2 sequences are WSHSY and SAAADI. There are 14 residues in the CDR3. The CDR3 DNA reads as TGCGCCAGCAGTGAGTCTAGCGCTTACAATGAGCAGTTCTTC. Its translation: CASSESSAYNEQFF.

The chain combines TRBV11-1 with TRBJ1-2; D is uncertain. Germline V gene data show CDR1 as SGHAT and CDR2 as FQDESV (reference sequence). This CDR3 region has 11 residues. V was clipped by 4 bases and J by 8 bases, with 8 bases between them. CDR3 residues: CASSSSGGYTF. The CDR3, as DNA: TGTGCCAGCAGCTCCTCTGGGGGCTACACCTTC.

The CDR3 loop is CASSDLAGGPDTQYF. Here the CDR3 DNA reads TGTGCCAGCAGTGACCTAGCGGGAGGGCCAGATACGCAGTATTTT. The rearrangement links TRBV6-1 to TRBJ2-3; TRBD2 agrees at 12 bases. CDR3 length: 15 amino acids. CDR1 is MNHNS, CDR2 SASEGT, per germline. The ends lost 3 bases at V and 4 bases at J; junction bases unmatched: 2.

This chain connects TRBV9 to TRBJ1-4; D not resolved. V lost 0 bases to trimming and J lost 16 bases, with 16 bases between them. The length of the CDR3 is 13 residues. Germline-derived CDR1 and CDR2 are SGDLS and YYNGEE. The CDR3 DNA sequence: TGTGCCAGCAGCGTAGAAGAGGTGGGCCTAAGGTTTTTT. As protein: CASSVEEVGLRFF.

CDR3 nucleotides: TGTGCCAGCAGCGTAGAGGGGGTCCGGGCTAGCGGGAAAGTGGAGACCCAGTACTTC. This sequence encodes CASSVEGVRASGKVETQYF. The chain recombines TRBV9 with TRBJ2-5, with 9 bases lining up with TRBD2. Germline CDR1 and CDR2: SGDLS and YYNGEE. The CDR3 has 19 residues. V lost 0 bases and J lost 5; bases outside the gene matches: 17.

The rearrangement joins TRBV28 to TRBJ2-7; the D is unclear. This CDR3 comprises 14 residues. V lost 8 bases and J lost 2, with 16 bases in between. The germline CDR1 and CDR2 sequences are MDHEN and SYDVKM. CDR3 protein: CASQPTGSTYEQYF. CDR3 nucleotide sequence: TGTGCCAGCCAACCAACCGGGTCCACCTACGAGCAGTACTTC. The whole variable domain, remainder taken from reference TRBV28 and TRBJ2-7, is DVKVTQSSRYLVKRTGEKVFLECVQDMDHENMFWYRQDPGLGLRLIYFSYDVKMKEKGDIPEGYSVSREKKERFSLILESASTNQTSMYLCASQPTGSTYEQYFGPGTRLTVT.

The chain couples TRBV27 to TRBJ1-1, with a weak D call TRBD1 (6 bases). V lost 5 bases to trimming and J lost 1 base, with 11 bases between them. Germline CDR1 MNHEY, CDR2 SMNVEV (reference sequence). There are 14 residues in the CDR3. The CDR3 sequence: CASSILDRNTEAFF. The CDR3 bases are TGTGCCAGCAGTATACTGGACAGGAACACTGAAGCTTTCTTT.

This rearrangement joins TRBV18 to TRBJ2-2; 9 bases map to TRBD1. V lost 2 bases to trimming and J lost 3 bases; unmatched junction nucleotides: 10. The CDR3 runs to 18 residues. The germline V gene has CDR1 KGHSH and CDR2 LQKENI. Here the CDR3 reads CASSPTPGQGTDTGELFF. The CDR3 DNA sequence: TGTGCCAGCTCACCAACCCCGGGACAGGGTACGGACACCGGGGAGCTGTTTTTT.